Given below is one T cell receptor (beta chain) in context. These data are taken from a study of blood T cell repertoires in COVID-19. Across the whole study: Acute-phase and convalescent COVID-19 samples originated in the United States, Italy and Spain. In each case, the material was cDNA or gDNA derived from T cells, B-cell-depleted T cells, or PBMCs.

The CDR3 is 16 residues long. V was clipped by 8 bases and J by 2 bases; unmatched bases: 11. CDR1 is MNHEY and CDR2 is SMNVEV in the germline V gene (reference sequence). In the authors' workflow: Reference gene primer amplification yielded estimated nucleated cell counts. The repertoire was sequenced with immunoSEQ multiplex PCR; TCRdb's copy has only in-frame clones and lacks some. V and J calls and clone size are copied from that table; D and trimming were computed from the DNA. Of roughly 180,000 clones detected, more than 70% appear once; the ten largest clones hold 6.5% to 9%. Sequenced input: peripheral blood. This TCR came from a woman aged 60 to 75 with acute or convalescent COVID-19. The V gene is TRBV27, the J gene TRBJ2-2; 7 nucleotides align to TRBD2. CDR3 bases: TGTGCCAGCTCCGGTTTGCGGGAGCGTAACACCGGGGAGCTGTTTTTT. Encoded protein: CASSGLRERNTGELFF.